The 2 T cell receptor beta chains below come from one sample, sequenced in a study of OX40 agonist ivuxolimab in advanced cancers. Data came from immunoSEQ multiplex PCR; TCRdb stores just in-frame clones and leaves some out. The table lists some 27,000 clones, about nine tenths of them singletons. The sample was CD4+ or CD8+ T cells sorted from blood, taken in a trial of the OX40 agonist ivuxolimab. All receptors derive from an adult with an advanced solid tumor such as melanoma, head and neck, liver or kidney cancer.

This clone was seen only once. The chain recombines TRBV5-5 with TRBJ1-2, with 9 bases aligning to TRBD1. This CDR3 is built from 14 residues. V lost 2 bases to trimming and J lost 8 bases; unmatched junction nucleotides: 7. Germline CDR1 reads SGHKS; CDR2 reads YYEKEE (reference sequence). CDR3 sequence: CASSFVNRGLGYTF. CDR3 coding DNA: TGTGCCAGCAGCTTTGTGAACAGGGGGCTCGGCTACACCTTC.

The genes are TRBV7-2 and TRBJ2-1, with D perhaps assigned TRBD1 or TRBD2 (5 bases each). This CDR3 is 16 amino acids long. Germline V lookup: CDR1 SGHTA, CDR2 FQGNSA. Trimming shortened V by 5 bases and J by 2 bases, and 16 bases separated the two germline ends. This CDR3 reads CASSQYGTDPYNEQFF. CDR3 nucleotides: TGTGCCAGCAGCCAATATGGGACGGATCCCTACAATGAGCAGTTCTTC.